Listed here is a single T cell receptor beta chain. Its cognate antigen is unknown. The data are from a study of T cell responses to AZD1222 COVID-19 vaccine. With 5 bases removed from V and 2 bases from J, the gap between germline ends came to 13 bases. This CDR3 region has 15 residues. Germline V gene sequence: CDR1 LNHDA, CDR2 SQIVND (reference sequence). Study-wide results and caveats: Spike-specific TCR depth and breadth grew after two AZD1222 doses. Scientists sampled the repertoires only once the peak T cell response had passed.

Generated by immunoSEQ multiplex PCR, the TCRdb table keeps only in-frame clones and is missing some. The sample contains 180,000 or so clones, about 92% of which appear only once. V is TRBV19 and J is TRBJ1-5, with D uncertain. Sequencing used peripheral blood, obtained on day 0 of AZD1222 vaccination. This TCR was recovered from an adult in good health. The CDR3 here is CASSYTDKGNQPQHF. In DNA form, the CDR3 reads TGTGCCAGTAGTTACACAGATAAAGGCAATCAGCCCCAGCATTTT.